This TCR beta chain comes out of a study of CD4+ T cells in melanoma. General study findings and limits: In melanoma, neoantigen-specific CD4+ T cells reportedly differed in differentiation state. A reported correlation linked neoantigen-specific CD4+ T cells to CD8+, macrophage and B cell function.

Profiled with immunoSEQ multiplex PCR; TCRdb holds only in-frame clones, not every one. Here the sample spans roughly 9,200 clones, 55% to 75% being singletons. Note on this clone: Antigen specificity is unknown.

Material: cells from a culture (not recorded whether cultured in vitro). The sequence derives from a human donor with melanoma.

DNA for the CDR3: TGTGCCAGCAGCCTCCGGCCGGGGGGGTTAACCTACGAGCAGTACTTC. Translation: CASSLRPGGLTYEQYF. V is TRBV7-2 and J is TRBJ2-7, with 8 positions matching TRBD2. Germline V gives CDR1 SGHTA, CDR2 FQGNSA. V was pared by 5 bases and J by 2 bases, with 11 bases of the junction left unmatched. The CDR3 totals 16 residues. The full variable domain, rest sourced from reference TRBV7-2 and TRBJ2-7, is GAGVSQSPSNKVTEKGKDVELRCDPISGHTALYWYRQSLGQGLEFLIYFQGNSAPDKSGLPSDRFSAERTGGSVSTLTIQRTQQEDSAVYLCASSLRPGGLTYEQYFGPGTRLTVT.